The entry below gives a single TCR beta chain sequence along with its context. This clonotype was observed a handful of times. This receptor's antigen is unknown. Base quality data are lacking; no much larger clone is found one base away. TCR beta CDR3 regions were amplified from RNA transcripts. The first round of RT-PCR for the TCR CDR3 was performed with the HTBI primer set and the Qiagen OneStep RT-PCR kit. A second multiplex PCR round built the libraries, followed by size selection and purification. Sequencing of the libraries was done on an Illumina HiSeq2000 using paired-end 100 bp reads. Per the authors' processing: SOAPnuke was used to process the raw data, throwing out any read that contained adapters or uncalled bases, had a mean Phred below 15, or lacked an exact constant-primer or identifier match. COPE v1.2.5 was used to merge high-quality paired reads, and clonotypes were defined as unique nucleotide sequences. MiTCR v1.1 was used to align the clonotypes against IMGT TRBV, TRBD and TRBJ reference segments. The analysis was restricted to V-J combinations with a frequency above 0.0001, which together covered about 99% of the repertoires. The TCS score was defined as F50 (clonal expansion) divided by E x V (chaos), with BLOSUM62-based TCRdist calculated between CDR3 peptides within each V-J. Welch's t-statistics and random forest reduced fewer than 600 V-J features to about 12, which were used in a naive Bayes classifier (R e1071). TCRdb's own reprocessing of the public reads used fastp at Q25 and MiXCR and kept productive beta chains. Each CDR3 protein gets just one entry, which takes the most common genes and DNA from the rows behind it. The V and J calls were determined by TCRdb, not by the authors. This sample comprises about 690,000 distinct CDR3 sequences, 17% of them detected only once. 15% to 17% of the sample is held by the ten biggest clonotypes.

This sample was taken from a study of T cells in Graves' hyperthyroidism and ophthalmopathy (dated by TCRdb to about 2019). Regarding the study in general: Peripheral blood was collected at initial diagnosis, before any treatment. A discovery cohort of about a hundred patients, about 43 with Graves' ophthalmopathy and approximately 60 with stable Graves' hyperthyroidism, was used to find distinguishing TCR V-J signatures. TCR Vbeta CDR3 sequencing of around 130 peripheral blood samples (fewer than 45 ophthalmopathy, roughly 74 hyperthyroidism and some 17 progressor patients) is reported in the paper. After sampling, hyperthyroidism patients received methimazole starting at 30 mg daily, and ophthalmopathy patients received high-dose intravenous methylprednisolone. In addition, the study compared T-cell repertoires in thyroid tissue and in blood from a handful of Graves' hyperthyroidism patients. Prospective prediction of ophthalmopathy was tested in an independent validation cohort of 18 to 20 hyperthyroidism patients and some 17 patients who later progressed to ophthalmopathy. The 95 to 100 discovery patients were randomly divided into training and test sets at a 7:3 ratio.

Beyond this particular receptor, the publication reports: Sample size was not statistically predetermined, and investigators were not blinded to group allocation. During validation, the model predicted progression to ophthalmopathy a median of around 7 months ahead of onset, with approximately 71% sensitivity and roughly 75% specificity. Blood samples also contained most of the expanded thyroid clonotypes (frequency above 0.001), which suggests that blood repertoires may reflect thyroid immune responses. A model built on a 13 V-J signature distinguished ophthalmopathy from stable hyperthyroidism, reaching about 88% sensitivity and about 81% specificity in cross-validation and 80%/75% in testing.

As encoded in the germline V gene, CDR1 is SQVTM while CDR2 is ANQGSEA. The CDR3 spans 15 residues, from the cysteine through the phenylalanine. Of the read, only the CDR3 DNA is kept; its 45 bases are in frame from base 1. Trimming removed 0 bases from V and 2 bases from J, leaving 13 bases between the germline ends. A patient counted as having stable Graves' hyperthyroidism if no progression to ophthalmopathy occurred over 18 months of follow-up. Hyperthyroidism patients were newly diagnosed, with disease duration under 2 months, and aged 18 to 65 years. Exclusion was applied to patients with uncontrolled infections, other autoimmune diseases, pregnancy or lactation. Clinical symptoms, serum thyroxine and TRAb, thyroid ultrasound, and orbital computed tomography formed the basis for the diagnoses. Ficoll-Paque density gradient centrifugation was used to isolate PBMCs from around 10 ml of fresh peripheral blood. Total RNA was extracted using Trizol reagent, and RNA quality was assessed on an Agilent 2100 Bioanalyzer.

Material for sequencing was blood. This chain joins TRBV29-1 to TRBJ1-2, and possibly TRBD1, on 6 matching bases. The sequence came from a middle-aged man with Graves' hyperthyroidism. CDR3 region: CSVEDRHRENYGYTF. The nucleotide sequence is TGCAGCGTTGAAGATCGGCACAGGGAGAACTATGGCTACACCTTC.